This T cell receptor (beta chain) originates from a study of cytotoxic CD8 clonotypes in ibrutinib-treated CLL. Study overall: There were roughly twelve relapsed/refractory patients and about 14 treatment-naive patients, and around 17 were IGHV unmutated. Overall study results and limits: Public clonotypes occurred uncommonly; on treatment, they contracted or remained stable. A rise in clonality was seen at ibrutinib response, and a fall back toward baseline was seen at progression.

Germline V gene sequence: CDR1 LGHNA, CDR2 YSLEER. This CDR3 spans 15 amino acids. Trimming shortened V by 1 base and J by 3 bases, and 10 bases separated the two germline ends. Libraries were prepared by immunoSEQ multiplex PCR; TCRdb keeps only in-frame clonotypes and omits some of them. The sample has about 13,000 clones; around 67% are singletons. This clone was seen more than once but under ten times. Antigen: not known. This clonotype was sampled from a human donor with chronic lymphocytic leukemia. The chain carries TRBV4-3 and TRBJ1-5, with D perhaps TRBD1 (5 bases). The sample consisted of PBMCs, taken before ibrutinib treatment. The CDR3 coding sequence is TGCGCCAGCAGCCAAGCTCCAGGGCCCAATCAGCCCCAGCATTTT. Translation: CASSQAPGPNQPQHF.